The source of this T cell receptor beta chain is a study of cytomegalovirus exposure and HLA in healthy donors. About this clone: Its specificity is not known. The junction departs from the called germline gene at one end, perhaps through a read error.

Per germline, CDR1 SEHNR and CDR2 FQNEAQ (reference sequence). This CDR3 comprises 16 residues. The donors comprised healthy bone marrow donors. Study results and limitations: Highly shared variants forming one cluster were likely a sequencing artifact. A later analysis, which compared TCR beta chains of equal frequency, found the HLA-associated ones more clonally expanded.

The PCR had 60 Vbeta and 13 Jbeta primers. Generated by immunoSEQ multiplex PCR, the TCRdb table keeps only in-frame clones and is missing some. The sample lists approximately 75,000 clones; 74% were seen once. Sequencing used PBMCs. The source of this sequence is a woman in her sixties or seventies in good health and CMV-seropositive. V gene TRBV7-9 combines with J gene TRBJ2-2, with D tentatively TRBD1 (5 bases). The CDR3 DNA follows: TGTGCCAGCAGCCAGTCCGCAGGGATGAACACCGAGGAGCTGTTTTTT. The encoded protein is CASSQSAGMNTEELFF.